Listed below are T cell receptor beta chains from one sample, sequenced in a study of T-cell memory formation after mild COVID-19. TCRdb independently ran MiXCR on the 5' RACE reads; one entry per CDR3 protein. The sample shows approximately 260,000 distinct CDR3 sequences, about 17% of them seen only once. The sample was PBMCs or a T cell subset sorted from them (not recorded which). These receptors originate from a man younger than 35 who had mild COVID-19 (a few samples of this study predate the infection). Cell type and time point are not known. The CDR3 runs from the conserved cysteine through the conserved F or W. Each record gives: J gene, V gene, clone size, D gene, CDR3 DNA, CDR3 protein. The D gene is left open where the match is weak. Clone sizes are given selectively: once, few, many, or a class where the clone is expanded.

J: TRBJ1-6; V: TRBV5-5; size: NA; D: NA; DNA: TGTGCCAGCAGCTTGGTCGGGGGTCCATGGAGGCCCCTCCACTTT; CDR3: CASSLVGGPWRPLHF
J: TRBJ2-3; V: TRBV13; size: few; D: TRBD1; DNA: TGTGCCAGCACCTCCGGGACAGTCACAGATACGCAGTATTTT; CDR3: CASTSGTVTDTQYF
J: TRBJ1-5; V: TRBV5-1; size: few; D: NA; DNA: TGCGCCAGCAGCTTGGGACAGCTAAATCAGCCCCAGCATTTT; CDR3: CASSLGQLNQPQHF
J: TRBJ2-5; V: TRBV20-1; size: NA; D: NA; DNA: TGCAGTGCCAGCCCCGCGGGGGCCGAGACCCAGTACTTC; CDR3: CSASPAGAETQYF
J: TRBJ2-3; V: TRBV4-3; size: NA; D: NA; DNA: TGCGCCAGCAGCCAAGAAGGGAGGTACAGCACAGATACGCAGTATTTT; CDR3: CASSQEGRYSTDTQYF
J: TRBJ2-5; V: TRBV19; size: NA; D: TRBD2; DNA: TGTGCCACTTTGAGGACTAGCGGGGGCCAAGAGACCCAGTACTTC; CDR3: CATLRTSGGQETQYF
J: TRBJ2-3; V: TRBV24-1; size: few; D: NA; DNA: TGTGCCACCAGTCCGGGCGTGGGGGCAAACACAGATACGCAGTATTTT; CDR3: CATSPGVGANTDTQYF
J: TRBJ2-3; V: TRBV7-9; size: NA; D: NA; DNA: TGTGCCACCTCCCCGAGGCTGGAGGCAGATACGCAGTATTTT; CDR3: CATSPRLEADTQYF
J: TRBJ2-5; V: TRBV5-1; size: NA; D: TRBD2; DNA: TGCGCCAGCAGCACGGGACTAGCGGGGACCCAAGAGACCCAGTACTTC; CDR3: CASSTGLAGTQETQYF
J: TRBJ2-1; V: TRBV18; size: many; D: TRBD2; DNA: TGTGCCAGCTCCCCACTAGCGGGGGATTACAATGAGCAGTTCTTC; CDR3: CASSPLAGDYNEQFF
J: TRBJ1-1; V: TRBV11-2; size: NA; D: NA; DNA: TGTGCCAGCAGCCCCCAGCAGAACACTGAAGCTTTCTTT; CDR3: CASSPQQNTEAFF
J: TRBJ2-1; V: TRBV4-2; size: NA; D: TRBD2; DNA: TGTGCCAGCAGCCAAGATATAGCGGGGGGCCTACGGACCAACAATGAGCAGTTCTTC; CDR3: CASSQDIAGGLRTNNEQFF
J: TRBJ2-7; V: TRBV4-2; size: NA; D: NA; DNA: TGTGCCAGCAGCCAAGATTTAGGCAGCCTATACGAGCAGTACTTC; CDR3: CASSQDLGSLYEQYF
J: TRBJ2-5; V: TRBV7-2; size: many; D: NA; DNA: TGTGCCAGCAGCCGACAGCGGATCCTCGGGGAGACCCAGTACTTC; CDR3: CASSRQRILGETQYF
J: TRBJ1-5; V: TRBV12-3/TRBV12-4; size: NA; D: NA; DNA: TGTGCCAGCAGCTCCCCCCTTTTCGTGGGGGCCAATCAGCCCCAGCATTTT; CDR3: CASSSPLFVGANQPQHF
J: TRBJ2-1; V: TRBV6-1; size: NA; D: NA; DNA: TGTGCCAGCAGGCCGGGACTGGACTACAATGAGCAGTTCTTC; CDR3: CASRPGLDYNEQFF
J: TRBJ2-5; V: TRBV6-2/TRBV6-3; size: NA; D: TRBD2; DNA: TGTGCCAGCAGTCGACTGGAACTAGCGGGGGGGAAAGAGACCCAGTACTTC; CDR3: CASSRLELAGGKETQYF
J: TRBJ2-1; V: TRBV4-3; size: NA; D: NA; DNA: TGCGCCAGCAGCGTTCGACAGCTGAGCTCCTACAATGAGCAGTTCTTC; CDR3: CASSVRQLSSYNEQFF